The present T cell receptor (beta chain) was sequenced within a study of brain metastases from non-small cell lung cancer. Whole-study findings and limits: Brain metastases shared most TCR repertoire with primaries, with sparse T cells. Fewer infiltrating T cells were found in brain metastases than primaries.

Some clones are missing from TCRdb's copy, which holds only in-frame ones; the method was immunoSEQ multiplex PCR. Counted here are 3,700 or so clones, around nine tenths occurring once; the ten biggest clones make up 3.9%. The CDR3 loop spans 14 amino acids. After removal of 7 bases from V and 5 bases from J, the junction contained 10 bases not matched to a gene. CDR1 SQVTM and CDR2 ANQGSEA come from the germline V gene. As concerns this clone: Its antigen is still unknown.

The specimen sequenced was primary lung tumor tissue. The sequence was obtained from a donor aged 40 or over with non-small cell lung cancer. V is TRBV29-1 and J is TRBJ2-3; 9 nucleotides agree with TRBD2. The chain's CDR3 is CSAPGLAARDTQYF. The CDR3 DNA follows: TGCAGCGCTCCGGGACTAGCCGCGAGAGATACGCAGTATTTT.